This T cell receptor (beta chain) was sequenced in a study of long-term antiretroviral therapy in people with HIV. For the study at large: Of all samples, the earliest predate the 2015 immediate-ART recommendation by about a decade.

Post-ART PBMC samples numbered at least two per donor, and pre-ART ones at least one. Each HIV participant was treated in the United States. V was cut by 4 bases and J by 6 bases, with 12 bases left in between. The V gene's germline CDR1 is SGDLS and CDR2 YYNGEE. The CDR3 covers 13 residues. Overall study findings and caveats: HIV repertoire CDR3 lengths ranged less widely than those of controls.

With respect to this clone: Its matching antigen is unknown.

At survey level, the immunoSEQ assay was run in its v3.0 version. Measured with immunoSEQ multiplex PCR; TCRdb has only the in-frame clones, and not every one. The repertoire includes under 50,000 clones, around 83% of them detected once, and approximately 5.3% sits in the top ten. The sequencing here drew on unsorted PBMCs, taken 3.1 years after starting antiretroviral therapy. The clonotype comes from a woman in her 50s with HIV. The V call is TRBV9, the J call TRBJ2-3; TRBD1 is a possible D gene (6 bases). Here the CDR3 DNA reads TGTGCCAGCAGCTTCCAGGGGACGGATACGCAGTATTTT. As protein: CASSFQGTDTQYF. The complete variable domain, with remaining parts taken from reference TRBV9 and TRBJ2-3, reads DSGVTQTPKHLITATGQRVTLRCSPRSGDLSVYWYQQSLDQGLQFLIQYYNGEERAKGNILERFSAQQFPDLHSELNLSSLELGDSALYFCASSFQGTDTQYFGPGTRLTVL.